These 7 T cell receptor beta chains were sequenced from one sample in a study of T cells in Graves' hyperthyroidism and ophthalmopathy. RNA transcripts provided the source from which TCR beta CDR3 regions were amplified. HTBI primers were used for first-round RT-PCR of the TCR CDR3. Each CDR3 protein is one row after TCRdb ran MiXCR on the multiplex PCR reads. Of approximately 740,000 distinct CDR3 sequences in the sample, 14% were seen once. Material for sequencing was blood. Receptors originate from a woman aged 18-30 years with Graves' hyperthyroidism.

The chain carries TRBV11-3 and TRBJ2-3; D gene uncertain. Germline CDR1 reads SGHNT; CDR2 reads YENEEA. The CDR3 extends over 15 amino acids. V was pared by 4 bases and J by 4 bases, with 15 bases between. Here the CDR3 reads CASSSSRRSADTQYF. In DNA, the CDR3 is TGTGCCAGCAGCTCGTCGAGGCGGTCTGCAGATACGCAGTATTTT.

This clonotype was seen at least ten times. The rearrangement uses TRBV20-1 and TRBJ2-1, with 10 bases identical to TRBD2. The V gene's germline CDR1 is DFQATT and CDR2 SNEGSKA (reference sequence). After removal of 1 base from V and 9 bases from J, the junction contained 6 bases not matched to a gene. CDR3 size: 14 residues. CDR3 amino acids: CSARVASGRGEQFF. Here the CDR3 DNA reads TGCAGTGCTAGAGTAGCTAGCGGGAGAGGTGAGCAGTTCTTC.

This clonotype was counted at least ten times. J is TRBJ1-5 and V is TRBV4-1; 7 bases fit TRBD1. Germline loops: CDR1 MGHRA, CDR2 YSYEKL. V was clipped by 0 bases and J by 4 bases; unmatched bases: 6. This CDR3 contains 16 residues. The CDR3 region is CASSQEGGGENQPQHF. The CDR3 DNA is TGCGCCAGCAGCCAAGAGGGAGGGGGCGAGAATCAGCCCCAGCATTTT.

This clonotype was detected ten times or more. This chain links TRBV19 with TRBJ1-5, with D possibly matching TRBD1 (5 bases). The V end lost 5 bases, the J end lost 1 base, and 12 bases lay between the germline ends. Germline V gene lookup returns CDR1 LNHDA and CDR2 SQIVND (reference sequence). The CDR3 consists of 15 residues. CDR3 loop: CASSPGATSNQPQHF. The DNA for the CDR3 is TGTGCCAGTAGTCCCGGGGCGACGAGCAATCAGCCCCAGCATTTT.

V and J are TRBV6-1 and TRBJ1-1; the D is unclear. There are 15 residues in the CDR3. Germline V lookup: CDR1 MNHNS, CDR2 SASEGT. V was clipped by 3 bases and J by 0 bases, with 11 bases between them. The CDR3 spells CASSESEEVNTEAFF. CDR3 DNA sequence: TGTGCCAGCAGTGAGTCGGAAGAAGTGAACACTGAAGCTTTCTTT.

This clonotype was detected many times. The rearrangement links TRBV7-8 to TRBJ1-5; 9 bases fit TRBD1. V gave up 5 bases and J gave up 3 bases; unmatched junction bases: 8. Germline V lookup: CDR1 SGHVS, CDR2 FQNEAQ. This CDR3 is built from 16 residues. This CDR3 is CASSLGQGTNNQPQHF. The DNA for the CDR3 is TGTGCCAGCAGCCTGGGACAGGGTACGAACAATCAGCCCCAGCATTTT. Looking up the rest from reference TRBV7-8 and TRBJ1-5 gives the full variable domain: GAGVSQSPRYKVAKRGQDVALRCDPISGHVSLFWYQQALGQGPEFLTYFQNEAQLDKSGLPSDRFFAERPEGSVSTLKIQRTQQEDSAVYLCASSLGQGTNNQPQHFGDGTRLSIL.

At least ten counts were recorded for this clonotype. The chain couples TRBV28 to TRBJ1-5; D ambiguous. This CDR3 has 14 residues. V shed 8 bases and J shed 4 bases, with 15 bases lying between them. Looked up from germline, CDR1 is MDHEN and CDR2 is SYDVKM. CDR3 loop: CASSYRTGNQPQHF. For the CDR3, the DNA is TGTGCCAGCTCCTATAGGACGGGGAATCAGCCCCAGCATTTT.